What follows are 12 T cell receptor beta chains derived from one specimen sequenced in a study of cytotoxic CD8 clonotypes in ibrutinib-treated CLL. Using immunoSEQ multiplex PCR, the repertoire was profiled, and TCRdb retains in-frame clones only, with some absent. The sample carries tens of thousands of clones, approximately 60% recorded once. The specimen was PBMCs, collected after 24 months of ibrutinib treatment. Receptor source: a human donor with chronic lymphocytic leukemia.

This clone was observed once. This chain connects TRBV19 to TRBJ2-7, with TRBD1 matching 7 bases. Germline trimming cut 5 bases from V and 1 base from J; bases unmatched to any gene: 8. Germline V gives CDR1 LNHDA, CDR2 SQIVND (reference sequence). The CDR3 has 15 residues. The DNA of the CDR3 is TGTGCCAGTAGTGTTCCCGGGACAGCTTCCTACGAGCAGTACTTC. Translating gives CASSVPGTASYEQYF. Full variable domain (missing parts from reference TRBV19 and TRBJ2-7): DGGITQSPKYLFRKEGQNVTLSCEQNLNHDAMYWYRQDPGQGLRLIYYSQIVNDFQKGDIAEGYSVSREKKESFPLTVTSAQKNPTAFYLCASSVPGTASYEQYFGPGTRLTVT.

This chain links TRBV6-5 with TRBJ1-2, with a weak D call TRBD1 (6 bases). Germline CDR1 MNHEY, CDR2 SVGAGI. The ends were cut back, 6 bases at V and 8 bases at J, with 16 bases in the middle. The CDR3 runs to 13 residues. The CDR3 DNA reads TGTGCCAGCAGCGACGAGGGGGACCGGGGCTACACCTTC. Translation: CASSDEGDRGYTF.

This chain joins TRBV6-5 and TRBJ1-1, with TRBD1 as a possible D gene (6 bases). In germline, CDR1 is MNHEY, CDR2 SVGAGI. The CDR3 loop spans 14 amino acids. Trimming pared 6 bases from V and 4 bases from J, leaving 15 bases between. The CDR3 sequence: CASSLNRVSTEAFF. CDR3 sequence (DNA): TGTGCCAGCAGCCTAAACAGGGTGTCCACTGAAGCTTTCTTT.

This clone was detected ten times or more. This chain joins TRBV5-1 and TRBJ2-1, with 8 bases identical to TRBD1. The CDR3 length is 15 residues. Germline loops: CDR1 SGHRS, CDR2 YFSETQ. J gave up 4 bases and V 1 base, and 4 bases lay outside the gene matches. CDR3 nucleotides: TGCGCCAGCAGCTTGACAGGGGGGTTGTACAATGAGCAGTTCTTC. Protein sequence: CASSLTGGLYNEQFF.

The gene calls are TRBV5-1 and TRBJ2-3; no firm D call. V was cut by 0 bases and J by 2 bases, with 7 bases left in between. Germline V lookup: CDR1 SGHRS, CDR2 YFSETQ. There are 14 residues in the CDR3. The CDR3 DNA reads TGCGCCAGCAGCTTGGATATGAACACAGATACGCAGTATTTT. This gives the protein CASSLDMNTDTQYF.

The gene calls are TRBV27 and TRBJ2-1; 7 bases are shared with TRBD1. Germline loops: CDR1 MNHEY, CDR2 SMNVEV (reference sequence). After removal of 2 bases from V and 1 base from J, the junction contained 2 bases not matched to a gene. CDR3 length: 15 residues. CDR3 sequence: CASSLRQGSYNEQFF. For the CDR3, the DNA is TGTGCCAGCAGTTTAAGACAGGGATCCTACAATGAGCAGTTCTTC.

The gene calls are TRBV6-5 and TRBJ2-7; D is perhaps TRBD2 (6 bases). Germline assignment: CDR1 MNHEY and CDR2 SVGAGI. V was pared by 6 bases and J by 5 bases, with 14 bases between. This CDR3 is 13 amino acids long. In DNA, the CDR3 is TGTGCCAGCAGACCCGGAGGGAGCCACGAGCAGTACTTC. This translates into CASRPGGSHEQYF.

This clone has just a few counts. The chain links TRBV18 to TRBJ1-2; a weak D match, TRBD1 (5 bases). CDR1 KGHSH and CDR2 LQKENI come from the germline V gene. The CDR3 is 15 amino acids. V lost 6 bases and J 4 bases, leaving 18 bases between the germline ends. CDR3 protein: CASSPRDGDLYGYTF. CDR3 in DNA: TGTGCCAGCTCCCCCAGGGACGGGGACCTCTATGGCTACACCTTC.

Worth noting for this clone: Compared with germline, one end of the junction differs, possibly owing to a read error. The chain joins TRBV28 to TRBJ2-2, with TRBD1 identical over 7 bases. Germline V lookup: CDR1 MDHEN, CDR2 SYDVKM. CDR3 length: 16 residues. For the CDR3, the DNA is TGTGCCAGCAGCTTATTGGGACAGACGAACACCGGGGAGCTGTTTTTT. Its translation is CASSLLGQTNTGELFF.

The V gene is TRBV13, the J gene TRBJ2-7; 12 bases align to TRBD2. In germline, CDR1 is PRHDT, CDR2 FYEKMQ (reference sequence). V lost 5 bases, J lost 6 bases, and 11 bases stayed unmatched. The CDR3 contains 16 residues. CDR3 sequence: CASSRGLAGTGGEQYV. In DNA form, the CDR3 reads TGTGCCAGCAGCCGCGGACTAGCGGGGACGGGGGGCGAGCAGTACGTC.

The table lists this clone with a few counts. The chain joins TRBV18 to TRBJ1-2; D unclear. CDR1 and CDR2 from the germline V gene are KGHSH and LQKENI. Trimming removed 6 bases from V and 8 bases from J, with 16 bases in between. This CDR3 has 13 amino acids. Written as DNA, the CDR3 is TGTGCCAGCTCCCCCCAGGTTGAGGGCGGCTACACCTTC. This translates into CASSPQVEGGYTF.

The chain recombines TRBV7-9 with TRBJ1-1, with 7 bases fitting TRBD1. The CDR3 covers 14 residues. Germline CDR1 reads SEHNR; CDR2 reads FQNEAQ (reference sequence). V dropped 1 base and J dropped 4; count of bases not matched to a gene: 3. For the CDR3, the DNA is TGTGCCAGCAGCTTAGGAACAGGGGCCACTGAAGCTTTCTTT. Translating gives CASSLGTGATEAFF.